The 23 T cell receptor beta chains below all came from one sample that was sequenced in a study of T cell responses to AZD1222 COVID-19 vaccine. The table came from immunoSEQ multiplex PCR; TCRdb's copy has only in-frame clones and leaves some out. The sample includes roughly 190,000 clones, approximately 91% of them seen just once. This specimen was peripheral blood, taken on day 0 of AZD1222 vaccination. The receptor source for this set is an adult in good health.

The CDR3 bases are TGCAGCGTTGAGGGACGCCGTGGGGTGGACACTGAAGCTTTCTTT. Translation: CSVEGRRGVDTEAFF. The rearrangement uses TRBV29-1 and TRBJ1-1, with D tentatively TRBD1 (5 bases). V was trimmed by 3 bases and J by 3 bases, leaving 17 bases between them. CDR3 length equals 15 residues. Per the germline V gene, CDR1 is SQVTM and CDR2 is ANQGSEA.

The chain is built from TRBV27 and TRBJ2-7, with D possibly TRBD1 on 6 matching bases. The CDR3 sequence is 13 residues long. Trimming shortened V by 8 bases and J by 1 base, and 12 bases separated the two germline ends. The germline V gene has CDR1 MNHEY and CDR2 SMNVEV (reference sequence). CDR3 in DNA: TGTGCCAGCTCCATAGGGGGATCCTACGAGCAGTACTTC. Amino acids: CASSIGGSYEQYF.

The chain is built from TRBV11-2 and TRBJ2-1, with D unresolved. V was shortened by 6 bases and J by 5 bases, with 14 bases between the two germline ends. The CDR3 spans 14 residues. Looked up from germline, CDR1 is SGHAT and CDR2 is FQNNGV. CDR3 in amino acids: CASSRTAGHNEQFF. DNA of the CDR3: TGTGCCAGCAGTAGGACGGCCGGTCACAATGAGCAGTTCTTC.

Here the CDR3 DNA reads TGCGCCAGCAGCCCCGTAGCGGGGGGGGGCACAGATACGCAGTATTTT. The encoded protein is CASSPVAGGGTDTQYF. The rearrangement uses TRBV5-1 and TRBJ2-3; 11 bases line up with TRBD2. CDR3 length: 16 residues. The germline V gene encodes CDR1 SGHRS and CDR2 YFSETQ. V lost 4 bases and J lost 1; bases outside the gene matches: 5.

The chain employs TRBV25-1 and TRBJ2-7; the D gene is possibly TRBD2 (6 bases). The CDR3 extends over 16 amino acids. With 3 bases removed from V and 5 bases from J, the gap between germline ends came to 20 bases. Germline V gives CDR1 MGHDK, CDR2 SYGVNS. DNA of the CDR3: TGTGCCAGCAGTGACCACCGGAGGGGCCCATTGAACGAGCAGTACTTC. Amino acids: CASSDHRRGPLNEQYF.

The V and J genes are TRBV13 and TRBJ2-1; TRBD1 matches 7 bases. The CDR3 is 13 amino acids. Trimming cost V 7 bases and J 4 bases; bases outside gene matches: 4. Germline lookup yields CDR1 PRHDT and CDR2 FYEKMQ (reference sequence). The CDR3 DNA reads TGTGCCAGCACCCCACAGGGGTACAATGAGCAGTTCTTC. Protein: CASTPQGYNEQFF.

This chain joins TRBV19 and TRBJ1-3, with D maybe TRBD1 (6 bases). There are 15 residues in the CDR3. The germline V gene has CDR1 LNHDA and CDR2 SQIVND (reference sequence). Trimming left V 3 bases short and J 2 bases short, with 11 bases between. CDR3 protein: CASSITGKAGNTIYF. CDR3 coding DNA: TGTGCCAGTAGTATTACAGGGAAAGCTGGAAACACCATATATTTT. The entire variable domain, with the rest obtained from reference TRBV19 and TRBJ1-3, is as follows: DGGITQSPKYLFRKEGQNVTLSCEQNLNHDAMYWYRQDPGQGLRLIYYSQIVNDFQKGDIAEGYSVSREKKESFPLTVTSAQKNPTAFYLCASSITGKAGNTIYFGEGSWLTVV.

In its sample, this clone was seen once. The rearrangement uses TRBV28 and TRBJ1-2; tentative D call: TRBD1 (6 bases). This CDR3 has 17 residues. Germline assignment: CDR1 MDHEN and CDR2 SYDVKM. The ends were cut back, 4 bases at V and 3 bases at J, with 21 bases in the middle. CDR3 sequence reads: CASSSPGGGVPYYGYTF. DNA of the CDR3: TGTGCCAGCAGTTCCCCAGGAGGGGGGGTCCCCTACTATGGCTACACCTTC.

V usage is TRBV28 and J usage is TRBJ2-5, with D possibly being TRBD1 (6 bases). CDR1 and CDR2 from the germline V gene are MDHEN and SYDVKM. The CDR3 sequence is 20 residues long. V was shortened by 2 bases and J by 2 bases, with 27 bases between the two germline ends. The CDR3: CASSLTIRDTEVGWQETQYF. The CDR3 DNA is TGTGCCAGCAGTTTAACCATACGGGACACCGAGGTCGGGTGGCAAGAGACCCAGTACTTC. Full variable domain (missing parts from reference TRBV28 and TRBJ2-5): DVKVTQSSRYLVKRTGEKVFLECVQDMDHENMFWYRQDPGLGLRLIYFSYDVKMKEKGDIPEGYSVSREKKERFSLILESASTNQTSMYLCASSLTIRDTEVGWQETQYFGPGTRLLVL.

This chain uses TRBV6-2 or TRBV6-3 with TRBJ2-7, with D uncertain. V lost 4 bases to trimming and J lost 0 bases, with 16 bases between them. The CDR3 covers 16 residues. Per the germline V gene, CDR1 is MNHEY and CDR2 is SVGEGT. This CDR3 is CASSFGSRPRSYEQYF. In DNA form, the CDR3 reads TGTGCCAGCAGTTTCGGTTCCAGACCGCGCTCCTACGAGCAGTACTTC.

This chain links TRBV28 with TRBJ2-2, with 9 bases that match TRBD2. V was clipped by 8 bases and J by 3 bases; unmatched bases: 19. The germline CDR1 and CDR2 sequences are MDHEN and SYDVKM. The CDR3 covers 19 residues. The CDR3 loop is CASLSPPGAGGGHTGELFF. Here the CDR3 DNA reads TGTGCCAGCCTGTCCCCACCGGGGGCGGGAGGGGGGCACACCGGGGAGCTGTTTTTT.

This sequence joins TRBV7-8 and TRBJ1-1; 8 nucleotides agree with TRBD1. Germline values: CDR1 SGHVS, CDR2 FQNEAQ. J lost 5 bases, V lost 1 base, and 9 bases had no gene match. CDR3 length: 16 amino acids. The CDR3 DNA is TGTGCCAGCAGCTTAGGGGGAACAGGGGGAGGAACTGAAGCTTTCTTT. Translated: CASSLGGTGGGTEAFF.

The chain employs TRBV27 and TRBJ1-2, with D possibly TRBD1 on 5 matching bases. Trimming removed 8 bases at V and 3 bases at J, with 19 bases between. CDR3 length: 15 residues. Germline V gene lookup returns CDR1 MNHEY and CDR2 SMNVEV (reference sequence). CDR3 sequence reads: CASRYLQGIDYGYTF. The CDR3 DNA reads as TGTGCCAGCCGATACCTTCAGGGTATCGACTATGGCTACACCTTC.

The chain uses TRBV9 and TRBJ2-7, with D perhaps matching TRBD1 or TRBD2 (5 bases each). V was trimmed by 0 bases and J by 1 base, leaving 14 bases between them. This CDR3 has 16 amino acids. Germline-derived CDR1 and CDR2 are SGDLS and YYNGEE. The chain's CDR3 is CASSVGRDPKSYEQYF. The CDR3 DNA is TGTGCCAGCAGCGTAGGTAGGGACCCAAAATCCTACGAGCAGTACTTC. The full variable domain, rest sourced from reference TRBV9 and TRBJ2-7, is DSGVTQTPKHLITATGQRVTLRCSPRSGDLSVYWYQQSLDQGLQFLIQYYNGEERAKGNILERFSAQQFPDLHSELNLSSLELGDSALYFCASSVGRDPKSYEQYFGPGTRLTVT.

This clone was counted between two and nine times. V gene TRBV7-9 combines with J gene TRBJ2-7; perhaps TRBD2 as D (5 bases). CDR1 and CDR2 (germline): SEHNR, FQNEAQ (reference sequence). Trimming took 4 bases from V and 3 from J, leaving 10 bases between them. The CDR3 is 13 amino acids. The CDR3 DNA sequence: TGTGCCAGCAGCTCTGGGAGATACTACGAGCAGTACTTC. Translating gives CASSSGRYYEQYF.

The CDR3 here is CASSERLAASNEQFF. CDR3 in DNA: TGTGCCAGCAGTGAACGGCTAGCGGCCTCTAATGAGCAGTTCTTC. The chain carries TRBV6-1 and TRBJ2-1; 7 nucleotides line up with TRBD2. In germline, CDR1 is MNHNS, CDR2 SASEGT. V lost 2 bases and J lost 7; bases outside the gene matches: 8. CDR3 length: 15 amino acids.

V and J are TRBV7-2 and TRBJ2-1; D remains ambiguous. The V gene lost 2 bases and the J gene lost 0 bases, with 5 bases spanning the gap. The CDR3 extends over 14 amino acids. The germline CDR1 and CDR2 sequences are SGHTA and FQGNSA. The CDR3 is CASSLSSSYNEQFF. CDR3 in DNA: TGTGCCAGCAGCTTATCGAGCTCCTACAATGAGCAGTTCTTC.

This chain links TRBV10-1 with TRBJ1-2; no clear D gene. The CDR3 spans 11 residues. Germline CDR1 reads WNHNN; CDR2 reads SYGVQD (reference sequence). V was pared by 3 bases and J by 7 bases, with 6 bases between. CDR3: CASSDAGGYTF. The DNA of the CDR3 is TGCGCCAGCAGTGACGCGGGTGGCTACACCTTC.

CDR3 sequence reads: CASSHRDYGANVLTF. DNA of the CDR3: TGTGCCAGCAGCCACCGGGACTATGGGGCCAACGTCCTGACTTTC. V gene TRBV7-9 combines with J gene TRBJ2-6, with 7 bases aligning to TRBD2. The CDR3 consists of 15 residues. Germline trimming cut 5 bases from V and 3 bases from J; bases unmatched to any gene: 4. Looked up from germline, CDR1 is SEHNR and CDR2 is FQNEAQ (reference sequence).

This chain uses TRBV7-9 with TRBJ2-7; TRBD1 matches at 10 bases. Trimming took 5 bases from V and 4 from J; bases not matched to a gene: 8. There are 15 residues in the CDR3. CDR1 is SEHNR and CDR2 is FQNEAQ in the germline V gene (reference sequence). The CDR3 DNA follows: TGTGCCAGCAGCCACGGGGGGACAGGGGTGTACGAGCAGTACTTC. As protein: CASSHGGTGVYEQYF.

V gene TRBV3-1 (or the pseudogene TRBV3-2) combines with J gene TRBJ1-1, with D possibly being TRBD1 (6 bases). Trimming removed 2 bases at V and 1 base at J, with 11 bases between. This CDR3 comprises 15 residues. Germline values: CDR1 LGHDT, CDR2 YNNKEL (reference sequence). CDR3 residues: CASSQWGLGNTEAFF. In DNA form, the CDR3 reads TGTGCCAGCAGCCAATGGGGGCTAGGGAACACTGAAGCTTTCTTT.

This chain uses TRBV7-7 with TRBJ2-3; D is unclear. Trimming left V 2 bases short and J 5 bases short, with 8 bases between. Germline CDR1 and CDR2: SSHAT and FNYEAQ (reference sequence). CDR3 length equals 13 residues. CDR3 loop: CASSLNSGDTQYF. The CDR3 DNA reads TGTGCCAGCAGCTTAAACAGTGGAGATACGCAGTATTTT.

The chain has TRBV28 and TRBJ1-3; 9 nucleotides match TRBD1. After removal of 6 bases from V and 4 bases from J, the junction contained 4 bases not matched to a gene. CDR1 is MDHEN, CDR2 SYDVKM, per germline. This CDR3 spans 14 amino acids. The CDR3 sequence is CASRRDREGNTIYF. Written as DNA, the CDR3 is TGTGCCAGCAGGCGGGACAGGGAGGGAAACACCATATATTTT. The full variable domain, rest sourced from reference TRBV28 and TRBJ1-3, is DVKVTQSSRYLVKRTGEKVFLECVQDMDHENMFWYRQDPGLGLRLIYFSYDVKMKEKGDIPEGYSVSREKKERFSLILESASTNQTSMYLCASRRDREGNTIYFGEGSWLTVV.